The 21 T cell receptor beta chains listed next were all sequenced from one sample in a study of OX40 agonist ivuxolimab in advanced cancers. The repertoire was sequenced with immunoSEQ multiplex PCR; TCRdb's copy has only in-frame clones and lacks some. The data contain 50,000 or so clones, over 80% of them singletons. The material was CD4+ or CD8+ T cells sorted from blood, obtained in a trial of the OX40 agonist ivuxolimab. The receptors come from an adult with an advanced solid tumor such as melanoma, head and neck, liver or kidney cancer.

The chain recombines TRBV10-3 with TRBJ2-5; D not certain. CDR1 and CDR2 (germline): ENHRY, SYGVKD. The CDR3 has 14 amino acids. Trimming removed 0 bases from V and 0 bases from J, with 5 bases in between. The DNA for the CDR3 is TGTGCCATCAGTGAGTCGGGGTACCAAGAGACCCAGTACTTC. Protein sequence: CAISESGYQETQYF.

The chain uses TRBV6-4 and TRBJ2-1; 8 bases agree with TRBD2. CDR3 size: 16 residues. Losses at the gene ends were 4 bases for V and 2 bases for J; bases not matched to a gene: 7. Germline lookup yields CDR1 MRHNA and CDR2 SNTAGT. CDR3 protein: CASSVSSGSPYNEQFF. The CDR3 DNA follows: TGTGCCAGCAGTGTATCCAGCGGGAGCCCCTACAATGAGCAGTTCTTC.

The J gene is TRBJ2-1, the V gene TRBV7-2, with TRBD2 as a possible D gene (6 bases). Germline V lookup: CDR1 SGHTA, CDR2 FQGNSA. This CDR3 has 12 residues. V was shortened by 1 base and J by 10 bases, with 8 bases between the two germline ends. The CDR3 DNA is TGTGCCAGCAGCTTAGAAGGACTAGAGCAGTTCTTC. Translating it yields CASSLEGLEQFF.

The chain carries TRBV30 and TRBJ2-1; 9 nucleotides match TRBD2. The CDR3 has 14 residues. CDR1 is GTSNPN and CDR2 is SVGIG in the germline V gene (reference sequence). Trimming cost V 4 bases and J 0 bases; bases outside gene matches: 1. CDR3 sequence: CAWNSGSSYNEQFF. CDR3 nucleotides: TGTGCCTGGAATAGCGGGAGCTCCTACAATGAGCAGTTCTTC.

The J gene is TRBJ2-3, the V gene TRBV27; TRBD1 might be the D (6 bases). Germline loops: CDR1 MNHEY, CDR2 SMNVEV (reference sequence). Between the trimmed V and J ends, which lost 6 bases and 0 bases, there was a span of 19 bases. This CDR3 comprises 17 residues. CDR3: CASRGYRVGASTDTQYF. CDR3 bases: TGTGCCAGCAGGGGATACCGGGTGGGGGCTAGCACAGATACGCAGTATTTT.

The genes are TRBV5-6 and TRBJ2-7, with 10 bases fitting TRBD2. CDR3 size: 16 residues. The germline V gene has CDR1 SGHDT and CDR2 YYEEEE. Germline trimming cut 0 bases from V and 5 bases from J; bases unmatched to any gene: 8. In DNA, the CDR3 is TGTGCCAGCAGCTTGGAGGCTAGCGGGAGACCCCACGAGCAGTACTTC. Encoded protein: CASSLEASGRPHEQYF.

The chain combines TRBV2 with TRBJ1-3; no clear D gene. Trimming left V 2 bases short and J 2 bases short, with 7 bases between. The CDR3 contains 14 residues. Germline loops: CDR1 SNHLY, CDR2 FYNNEI. CDR3 nucleotide sequence: TGTGCCAGCAGTGAACGGGGTACTGGAAACACCATATATTTT. This codes for CASSERGTGNTIYF.

The chain couples TRBV7-9 to TRBJ2-1, with 8 positions matching TRBD2. CDR3 length: 16 amino acids. The germline CDR1 and CDR2 sequences are SEHNR and FQNEAQ (reference sequence). Trimming removed 6 bases from V and 2 bases from J; junction bases left unmatched: 9. In DNA, the CDR3 is TGTGCCAGCAGACATACTAGCGGCCAGGCCTACAATGAGCAGTTCTTC. Protein: CASRHTSGQAYNEQFF.

This chain's CDR3 is CASSETGETETQYF. For the CDR3, the DNA is TGTGCCAGCAGCGAGACAGGGGAGACAGAGACCCAGTACTTC. The chain is built from TRBV11-3 and TRBJ2-5; 8 nucleotides line up with TRBD1. Germline V CDR1 and CDR2: SGHNT, YENEEA. The CDR3 length is 14 residues. Trimming removed 5 bases from V and 4 bases from J; junction bases left unmatched: 6.

The chain recombines TRBV19 with TRBJ2-3; D gene uncertain. Germline V gene lookup returns CDR1 LNHDA and CDR2 SQIVND (reference sequence). Trimming took off 2 bases at V and 4 bases at J, with 4 bases between the two ends. This CDR3 is 12 amino acids long. The CDR3 DNA is TGTGCCAGTAGTATATCTCCAGATACGCAGTATTTT. Its protein product is CASSISPDTQYF.

CDR3 in amino acids: CASSDSYGGNTIYF. The CDR3 DNA reads as TGTGCCAGCAGTGACTCCTACGGGGGTAACACCATATATTTT. J is TRBJ1-3 and V is TRBV6-4, with D possibly being TRBD1 (5 bases). V was clipped by 0 bases and J by 7 bases, with 10 bases between them. The CDR3 spans 14 residues. The germline CDR1 and CDR2 sequences are MRHNA and SNTAGT.

V is TRBV28 and J is TRBJ2-7; maybe TRBD1 (5 bases). The CDR3 is made up of 13 amino acids. Germline V gene sequence: CDR1 MDHEN, CDR2 SYDVKM. V was trimmed by 3 bases and J by 3 bases, leaving 9 bases between them. The CDR3 loop is CASSLLRVYEQYF. The DNA for the CDR3 is TGTGCCAGCAGTTTGCTCAGGGTCTACGAGCAGTACTTC.

The chain couples TRBV6-1 to TRBJ2-3; D is perhaps TRBD2 (6 bases). CDR1 and CDR2 (germline): MNHNS, SASEGT. CDR3 length equals 14 residues. Trimming took off 10 bases at V and 1 base at J, with 15 bases between the two ends. Here the CDR3 reads CAIKLGEGTDTQYF. CDR3 DNA: TGTGCCATCAAGCTGGGGGAGGGCACAGATACGCAGTATTTT.

This clone was detected only once. This sequence joins TRBV9 and TRBJ2-1; TRBD2 agrees at 10 bases. The ends lost 3 bases at V and 1 base at J; junction bases unmatched: 4. The CDR3 is 16 amino acids. CDR1 is SGDLS, CDR2 YYNGEE, per germline. The CDR3 protein is CASSGTSGVSYNEQFF. In DNA form, the CDR3 reads TGTGCCAGCAGCGGGACTAGCGGTGTATCCTACAATGAGCAGTTCTTC.

The chain has TRBV19 and TRBJ2-7; D unresolved. The V end was cut by 5 bases, the J end by 1 base, with 9 bases between. This CDR3 comprises 13 residues. Germline lookup yields CDR1 LNHDA and CDR2 SQIVND (reference sequence). CDR3 DNA sequence: TGTGCCAGTAGTTTTTCGGGTTCCTACGAGCAGTACTTC. Its protein product is CASSFSGSYEQYF.

V gene TRBV30 combines with J gene TRBJ1-2, with D unresolved. Germline loops: CDR1 GTSNPN, CDR2 SVGIG (reference sequence). The V and J ends lost 0 bases and 6 bases respectively, with 8 bases between them. This CDR3 comprises 12 residues. For the CDR3, the DNA is TGTGCCTGGAGTGTAGGAGGGAATGGCTACACCTTC. Protein sequence: CAWSVGGNGYTF.

This chain connects TRBV4-1 to TRBJ2-1; D ambiguous. Germline loops: CDR1 MGHRA, CDR2 YSYEKL. The CDR3 loop spans 11 amino acids. The V end lost 3 bases, the J end lost 6 bases, and 3 bases lay between the germline ends. CDR3 loop: CASSQGNEQFF. The CDR3 nucleotides are TGCGCCAGCAGCCAGGGCAATGAGCAGTTCTTC.

This clone was counted a few times. V and J are TRBV27 and TRBJ2-7; D is unresolved. CDR1 and CDR2 (germline): MNHEY, SMNVEV (reference sequence). Trimming pared 10 bases from V and 0 bases from J, leaving 7 bases between. The CDR3 is made up of 11 amino acids. In DNA, the CDR3 is TGTGCCACTGCGTCCTCCTACGAGCAGTACTTC. This gives the protein CATASSYEQYF.

Details on this clone: A much more abundant neighbour one base away suggests this may be a read error. This rearrangement joins TRBV2 to TRBJ2-7, with 13 bases fitting TRBD2. Germline CDR1 reads SNHLY; CDR2 reads FYNNEI. The CDR3 has 14 amino acids. V shed 8 bases, J shed 4 bases, and the junction held 5 bases outside the gene matches. In nucleotides, the CDR3 is TGTGCCAGCGCACTAGCGGGAGGGCCGTACGAGCAGTACTTC. This translates into CASALAGGPYEQYF.

CDR3 nucleotides: TGTGCCAGCAGTAACAATTCACCCCTCCACTTT. Translated: CASSNNSPLHF. The rearrangement uses TRBV6-5 and TRBJ1-6; D is undetermined. Between the trimmed V and J ends, which lost 5 bases and 7 bases, there was a span of 3 bases. Germline V gene data show CDR1 as MNHEY and CDR2 as SVGAGI. The CDR3 has 11 residues.

Worth noting for this clone: The same CDR3 also results from other DNA sequences found in this sample. This chain joins TRBV25-1 and TRBJ2-7, with D uncertain. Looked up from germline, CDR1 is MGHDK and CDR2 is SYGVNS. The CDR3 contains 11 residues. Trimming took 3 bases from V and 3 from J, leaving 3 bases between them. In nucleotides, the CDR3 is TGTGCCAGCAGTGATAGCTACGAGCAGTACTTC. Translation: CASSDSYEQYF.